The 10 T cell receptor beta chains presented below share a single source sample, sequenced in a study of response to subunit inactivated influenza vaccine. TCRdb recomputed calls from the RT-PCR reads with MiXCR, one row per CDR3 protein. The data contain roughly 500,000 distinct CDR3 sequences, approximately 24% of them seen just once; the ten biggest clones take up 2.5% to 3%. The same sample was also studied in work on T cells expressing NK-cell markers. That source adds: A 5'RACE template switching approach incorporating UMIs was used to make TCR beta cDNA.

The specimen comprised CD4+ T cells sorted from PBMCs, sampled 12 days after vaccination. The source is a man aged 50 to 59 who received an inactivated influenza vaccine.

This clonotype appeared a few times. V is TRBV5-1 and J is TRBJ2-5, with 11 bases aligning to TRBD2. Losses at the gene ends were 3 bases for V and 3 bases for J; bases not matched to a gene: 1. The germline gives CDR1 SGHRS, CDR2 YFSETQ. The CDR3 covers 14 residues. For the CDR3, the DNA is TGCGCCAGCAGCTCGACTAGCGGGGAAGAGACCCAGTACTTC. It yields the protein CASSSTSGEETQYF.

This clonotype has just a few counts. V usage is TRBV5-1 and J usage is TRBJ1-1, with D perhaps matching TRBD1 (5 bases). The V and J ends lost 4 bases and 3 bases respectively, with 31 bases between them. Germline V gene lookup returns CDR1 SGHRS and CDR2 YFSETQ. The CDR3 spans 20 residues. CDR3 protein: CASSPYSLTDSYKGYTEAFF. The DNA of the CDR3 is TGCGCCAGCAGCCCCTATAGTTTGACCGACAGTTATAAAGGGTACACTGAAGCTTTCTTT.

In its sample, this clonotype was seen many times. V is TRBV29-1 and J is TRBJ2-3, with 13 bases matching TRBD2. Germline CDR1 and CDR2: SQVTM and ANQGSEA. The CDR3 has 15 amino acids. The ends lost 4 bases at V and 1 base at J; junction bases unmatched: 2. The CDR3 coding sequence is TGCAGCGTTGCAGGACTAGCGGGAGGCACAGATACGCAGTATTTT. Protein: CSVAGLAGGTDTQYF.

The chain employs TRBV7-9 and TRBJ2-1; 10 nucleotides line up with TRBD2. Germline CDR1 and CDR2: SEHNR and FQNEAQ (reference sequence). V was pared by 0 bases and J by 7 bases, with 6 bases of the junction left unmatched. The CDR3 is made up of 16 amino acids. The CDR3 sequence is CASSLAGAGGQNEQFF. CDR3 nucleotides: TGTGCCAGCAGCTTAGCGGGAGCGGGGGGGCAGAATGAGCAGTTCTTC.

The V and J genes are TRBV15 and TRBJ1-3; D uncertain. This CDR3 comprises 14 residues. The germline gives CDR1 LNHNV, CDR2 YYDKDF (reference sequence). The V end lost 1 base, the J end lost 0 bases, and 4 bases lay between the germline ends. The CDR3 coding sequence is TGTGCCACCAGCAGAGGCCCCTCTGGAAACACCATATATTTT. This translates into CATSRGPSGNTIYF.

The J gene is TRBJ2-7, the V gene TRBV18; D tentatively reads TRBD1 or TRBD2 (6 bases each). Germline V lookup: CDR1 KGHSH, CDR2 LQKENI. The CDR3 loop spans 14 amino acids. Trimming removed 2 bases at V and 2 bases at J, with 10 bases between. CDR3 in amino acids: CASSPNGGTYEQYF. The CDR3 DNA is TGTGCCAGCTCACCAAACGGGGGCACCTACGAGCAGTACTTC.

Only a few counts were recorded for this clonotype. The chain employs TRBV20-1 and TRBJ2-3; D ambiguous. Trimming pared 4 bases from V and 6 bases from J, leaving 17 bases between. The length of the CDR3 is 14 residues. Germline assignment: CDR1 DFQATT and CDR2 SNEGSKA (reference sequence). CDR3 bases: TGCAGTGCTACCGAGACCGGTCCCTGGGATACGCAGTATTTT. It encodes CSATETGPWDTQYF.

The genes are TRBV27 and TRBJ2-1; no firm D call. V was cut by 2 bases and J by 0 bases, with 11 bases left in between. The CDR3 extends over 16 amino acids. CDR1 is MNHEY and CDR2 is SMNVEV in the germline V gene (reference sequence). This CDR3 is CASSLGPPSSYNEQFF. DNA of the CDR3: TGTGCCAGCAGTTTAGGCCCCCCTAGCTCCTACAATGAGCAGTTCTTC.

The chain has TRBV12-3 or TRBV12-4 and TRBJ2-7; TRBD2 might be the D (7 bases). CDR3 size: 15 residues. V was pared by 7 bases and J by 7 bases, with 23 bases between. CDR3 amino acids: CASTVDRGGFREQYF. CDR3 bases: TGTGCCAGCACCGTAGACCGCGGGGGCTTTCGGGAGCAGTACTTC.

CDR3 amino acids: CASTRTGRSGELFF. For the CDR3, the DNA is TGTGCCAGCACCCGGACAGGGAGATCCGGGGAGCTGTTTTTT. This chain joins TRBV3-1 and TRBJ2-2, with 8 bases lining up with TRBD1. Germline CDR1 and CDR2: LGHDT and YNNKEL (reference sequence). V shed 7 bases and J 6 bases; nucleotides not matched to a gene: 7. The CDR3 length is 14 residues.